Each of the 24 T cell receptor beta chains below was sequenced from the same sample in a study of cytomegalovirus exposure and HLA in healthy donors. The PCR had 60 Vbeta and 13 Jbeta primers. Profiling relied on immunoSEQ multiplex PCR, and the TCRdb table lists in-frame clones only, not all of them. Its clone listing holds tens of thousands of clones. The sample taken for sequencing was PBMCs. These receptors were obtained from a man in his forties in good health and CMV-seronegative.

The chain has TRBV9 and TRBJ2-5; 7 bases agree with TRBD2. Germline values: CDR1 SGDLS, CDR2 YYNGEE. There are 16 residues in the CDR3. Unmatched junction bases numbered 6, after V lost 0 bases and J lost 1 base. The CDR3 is CASSVGWGGTQETQYF. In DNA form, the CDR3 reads TGTGCCAGCAGCGTAGGGTGGGGAGGGACCCAAGAGACCCAGTACTTC.

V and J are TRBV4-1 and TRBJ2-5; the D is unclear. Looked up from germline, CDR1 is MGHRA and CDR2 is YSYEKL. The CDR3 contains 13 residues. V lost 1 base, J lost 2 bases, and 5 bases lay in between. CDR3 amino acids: CASSQGLQETQYF. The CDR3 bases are TGCGCCAGCAGCCAAGGTCTGCAAGAGACCCAGTACTTC.

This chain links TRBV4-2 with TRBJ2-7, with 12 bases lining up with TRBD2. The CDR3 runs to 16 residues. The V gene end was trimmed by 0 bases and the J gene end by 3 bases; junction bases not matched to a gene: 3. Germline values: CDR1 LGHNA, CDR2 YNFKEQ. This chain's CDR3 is CASSQDPTSGGYEQYF. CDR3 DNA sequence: TGTGCCAGCAGCCAAGACCCGACTAGCGGGGGCTACGAGCAGTACTTC.

The chain's CDR3 is CASNPGDNSPLHF. CDR3 nucleotides: TGCGCCAGCAACCCAGGGGATAATTCACCCCTCCACTTT. The genes are TRBV5-1 and TRBJ1-6; a weak D match, TRBD1 (6 bases). The CDR3 runs 13 residues. Germline assignment: CDR1 SGHRS and CDR2 YFSETQ. V lost 6 bases to trimming and J lost 5 bases, with 9 bases between them.

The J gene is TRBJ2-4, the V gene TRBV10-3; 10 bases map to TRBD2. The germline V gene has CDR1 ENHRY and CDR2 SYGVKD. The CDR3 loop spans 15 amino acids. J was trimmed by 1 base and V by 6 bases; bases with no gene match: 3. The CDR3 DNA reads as TGTGCCATCAGCACTAGCGGGGAGGCCAAAAACATTCAGTACTTC. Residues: CAISTSGEAKNIQYF.

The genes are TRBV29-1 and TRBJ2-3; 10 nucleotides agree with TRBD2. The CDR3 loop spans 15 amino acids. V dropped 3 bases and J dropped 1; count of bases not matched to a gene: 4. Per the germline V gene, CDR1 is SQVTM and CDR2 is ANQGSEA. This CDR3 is CSVDQTSGGTDTQYF. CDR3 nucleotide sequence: TGCAGCGTTGATCAAACTAGCGGGGGCACAGATACGCAGTATTTT.

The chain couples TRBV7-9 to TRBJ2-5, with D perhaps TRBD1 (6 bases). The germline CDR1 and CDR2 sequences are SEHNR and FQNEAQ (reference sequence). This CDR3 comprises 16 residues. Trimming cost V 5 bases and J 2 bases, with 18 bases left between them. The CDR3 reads CASSPRPGTLQETQYF. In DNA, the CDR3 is TGTGCCAGCAGCCCACGCCCCGGGACACTACAAGAGACCCAGTACTTC.

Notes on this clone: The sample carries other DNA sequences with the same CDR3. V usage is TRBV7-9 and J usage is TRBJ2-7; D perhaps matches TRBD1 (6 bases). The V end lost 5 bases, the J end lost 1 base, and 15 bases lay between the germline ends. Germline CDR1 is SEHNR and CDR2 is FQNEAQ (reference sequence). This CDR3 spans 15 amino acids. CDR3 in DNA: TGTGCCAGCAGCACTGCCCCACAGGGATCCTACGAGCAGTACTTC. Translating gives CASSTAPQGSYEQYF.

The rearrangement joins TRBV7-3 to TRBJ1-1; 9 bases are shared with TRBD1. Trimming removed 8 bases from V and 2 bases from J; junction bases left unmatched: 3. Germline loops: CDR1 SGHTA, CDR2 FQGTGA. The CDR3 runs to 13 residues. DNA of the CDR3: TGTGCCAGCGGCACAGGGGGCAACACTGAAGCTTTCTTT. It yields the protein CASGTGGNTEAFF. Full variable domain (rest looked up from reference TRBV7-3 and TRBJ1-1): GAGVSQTPSNKVTEKGKYVELRCDPISGHTALYWYRQSLGQGPEFLIYFQGTGAADDSGLPNDRFFAVRPEGSVSTLKIQRTERGDSAVYLCASGTGGNTEAFFGQGTRLTVV.

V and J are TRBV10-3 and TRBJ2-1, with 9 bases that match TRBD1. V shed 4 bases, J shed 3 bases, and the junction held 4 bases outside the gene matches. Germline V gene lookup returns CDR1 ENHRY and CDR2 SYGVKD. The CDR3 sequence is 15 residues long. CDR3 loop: CAISVSGQGYNEQFF. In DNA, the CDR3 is TGTGCCATCAGTGTGTCGGGACAGGGCTACAATGAGCAGTTCTTC.

Here the CDR3 DNA reads TGCGCCAGCAGTGAGGGACTAGCGGGGAGAGCCTTGCAGTACTTC. It specifies CASSEGLAGRALQYF. V and J are TRBV5-1 and TRBJ2-7, with TRBD2 matching 13 bases. This CDR3 has 15 residues. Per germline, CDR1 SGHRS and CDR2 YFSETQ. Trimming cost V 5 bases and J 9 bases; bases outside gene matches: 11.

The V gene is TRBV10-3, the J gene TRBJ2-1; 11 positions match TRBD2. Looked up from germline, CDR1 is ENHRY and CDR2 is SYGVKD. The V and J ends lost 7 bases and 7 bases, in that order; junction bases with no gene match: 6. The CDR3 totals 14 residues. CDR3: CAINPSGGRNEQFF. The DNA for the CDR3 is TGTGCCATCAATCCTAGCGGGGGGCGGAATGAGCAGTTCTTC.

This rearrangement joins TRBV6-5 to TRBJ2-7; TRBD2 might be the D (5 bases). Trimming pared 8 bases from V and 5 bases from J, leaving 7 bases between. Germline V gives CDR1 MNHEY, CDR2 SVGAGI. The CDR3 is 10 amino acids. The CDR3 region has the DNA TGTGCCAGCGACGGGGACGAGCAGTACTTC. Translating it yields CASDGDEQYF.

CDR3 nucleotides: TGTGCCAGCAGCTTAGGGCAGTTGAACACTGAAGCTTTCTTT. Amino acids: CASSLGQLNTEAFF. The genes are TRBV7-9 and TRBJ1-1; D gene ambiguous. CDR1 is SEHNR and CDR2 is FQNEAQ in the germline V gene (reference sequence). Between the trimmed V and J ends, which lost 1 base and 0 bases, there was a span of 6 bases. The CDR3 consists of 14 residues.

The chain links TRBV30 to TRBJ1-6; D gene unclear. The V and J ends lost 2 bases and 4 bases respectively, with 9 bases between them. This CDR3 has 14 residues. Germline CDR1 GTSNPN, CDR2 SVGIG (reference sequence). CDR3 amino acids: CAWSKSRYNSPLHF. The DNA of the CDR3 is TGTGCCTGGAGTAAGTCCAGGTATAATTCACCCCTCCACTTT.

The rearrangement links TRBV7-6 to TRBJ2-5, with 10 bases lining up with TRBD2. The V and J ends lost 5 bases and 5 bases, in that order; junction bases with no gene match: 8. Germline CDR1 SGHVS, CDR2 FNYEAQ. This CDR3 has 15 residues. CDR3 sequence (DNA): TGTGCCAGCAGCCCCAGCGGGGGGGCCCGGGAGACCCAGTACTTC. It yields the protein CASSPSGGARETQYF.

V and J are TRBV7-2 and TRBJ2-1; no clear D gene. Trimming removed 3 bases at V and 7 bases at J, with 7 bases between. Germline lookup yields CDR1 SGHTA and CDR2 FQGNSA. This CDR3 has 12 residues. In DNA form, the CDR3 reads TGTGCCAGCAGCTTTCTGTTAAATGAGCAGTTCTTC. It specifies CASSFLLNEQFF.

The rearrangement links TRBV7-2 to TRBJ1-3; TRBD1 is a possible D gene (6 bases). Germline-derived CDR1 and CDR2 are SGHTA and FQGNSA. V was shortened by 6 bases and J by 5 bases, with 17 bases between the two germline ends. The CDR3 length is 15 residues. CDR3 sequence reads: CASSDQPGQRNTIYF. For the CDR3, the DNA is TGTGCCAGCAGTGATCAACCGGGACAAAGAAACACCATATATTTT.

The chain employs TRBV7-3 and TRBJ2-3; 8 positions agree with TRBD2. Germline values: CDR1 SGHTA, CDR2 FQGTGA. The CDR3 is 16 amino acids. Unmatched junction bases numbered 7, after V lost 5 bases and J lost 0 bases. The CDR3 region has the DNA TGTGCCAGCAGCCCGGGAGCGGGGGCGAGCACAGATACGCAGTATTTT. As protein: CASSPGAGASTDTQYF.

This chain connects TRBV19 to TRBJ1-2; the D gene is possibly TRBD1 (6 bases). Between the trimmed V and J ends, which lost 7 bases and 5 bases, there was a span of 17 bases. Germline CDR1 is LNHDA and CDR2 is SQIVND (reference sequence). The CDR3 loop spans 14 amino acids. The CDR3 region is CASMGTDSLYGYTF. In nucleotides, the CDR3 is TGTGCCAGTATGGGTACGGACAGTTTGTATGGCTACACCTTC.

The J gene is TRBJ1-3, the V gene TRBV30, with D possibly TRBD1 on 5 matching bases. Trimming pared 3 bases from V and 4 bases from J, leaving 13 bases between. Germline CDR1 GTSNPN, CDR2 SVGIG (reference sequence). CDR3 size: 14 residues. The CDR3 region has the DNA TGTGCCTGGAGCCGGGGGAGGAGAGGAAACACCATATATTTT. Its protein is CAWSRGRRGNTIYF.

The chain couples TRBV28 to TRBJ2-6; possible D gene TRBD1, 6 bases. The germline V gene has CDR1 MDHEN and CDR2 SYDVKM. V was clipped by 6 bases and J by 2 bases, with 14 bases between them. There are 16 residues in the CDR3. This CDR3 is CASSYNRVPGANVLTF. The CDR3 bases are TGTGCCAGCAGCTACAACAGGGTTCCTGGGGCCAACGTCCTGACTTTC.

CDR3 region: CASSSPSGGSYNEQFF. CDR3 DNA: TGTGCCAGCAGTTCCCCTAGCGGGGGATCCTACAATGAGCAGTTCTTC. V is TRBV27 and J is TRBJ2-1, with 10 bases that match TRBD2. The trim removed 4 bases at V and 1 base at J, leaving 4 bases unmatched. Germline V CDR1 and CDR2: MNHEY, SMNVEV (reference sequence). This CDR3 is 16 amino acids long.

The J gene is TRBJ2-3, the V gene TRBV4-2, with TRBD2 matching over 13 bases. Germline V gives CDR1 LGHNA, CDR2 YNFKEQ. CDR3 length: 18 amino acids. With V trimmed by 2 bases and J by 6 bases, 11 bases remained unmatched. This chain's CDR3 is CASSQPIGTSGVSDTQYF. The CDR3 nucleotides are TGTGCCAGCAGCCAACCCATAGGGACTAGCGGGGTATCGGATACGCAGTATTTT.